The 7 T cell receptor beta chains given below trace back to one sample, sequenced in a study of cytomegalovirus exposure and HLA in healthy donors. PCR employed 60 Vbeta and 13 Jbeta primers. TCRdb's table, derived via immunoSEQ multiplex PCR, lists solely in-frame clones and lacks some. Found here are more than 150,000 clones, approximately 80% of them singletons; the top ten hold about 3.4%. Material: PBMCs. The receptor source for this set is a woman between 45 and 65 years old in good health and CMV-seropositive.

The chain employs TRBV9 and TRBJ2-1; no clear D. Per germline, CDR1 SGDLS and CDR2 YYNGEE. The CDR3 extends over 14 amino acids. Trimming took 0 bases from V and 1 from J, leaving 5 bases between them. Here the CDR3 DNA reads TGTGCCAGCAGCGTAGGAGTTTCCTACAATGAGCAGTTCTTC. It translates to CASSVGVSYNEQFF.

The chain is built from TRBV11-1 and TRBJ2-7; a weak D match, TRBD1 (7 bases). Germline loops: CDR1 SGHAT, CDR2 FQDESV (reference sequence). Trimming removed 8 bases at V and 3 bases at J, with 20 bases between. The CDR3 extends over 15 amino acids. This CDR3 reads CASSSSSRGVYEQYF. DNA for the CDR3: TGTGCCAGCTCTTCCTCGAGCAGGGGGGTCTACGAGCAGTACTTC.

There are a few counts of this clone. J is TRBJ2-5 and V is TRBV27; D is ambiguous. The CDR3 is 12 amino acids. The V and J ends lost 6 bases and 2 bases respectively, with 7 bases between them. Germline V CDR1 and CDR2: MNHEY, SMNVEV (reference sequence). The CDR3 region is CASRSGQETQYF. The CDR3 bases are TGTGCCAGCAGGTCAGGTCAAGAGACCCAGTACTTC.

About this clone itself: This sample also contains other DNA sequences that code for the same CDR3. The chain recombines TRBV19 with TRBJ1-5; possibly TRBD1 for D (6 bases). The ends were cut back, 6 bases at V and 0 bases at J, with 9 bases in the middle. Germline CDR1 reads LNHDA; CDR2 reads SQIVND (reference sequence). This CDR3 is built from 14 residues. The CDR3 reads CASSRGGSNQPQHF. The CDR3 nucleotides are TGTGCCAGTAGCAGAGGGGGTAGCAATCAGCCCCAGCATTTT.

The rearrangement joins TRBV9 to TRBJ2-1; TRBD2 matches 9 bases. Germline V lookup: CDR1 SGDLS, CDR2 YYNGEE. J gave up 4 bases and V 0 bases, and 8 bases lay outside the gene matches. The CDR3 runs 17 residues. Here the CDR3 reads CASSVGGGRAVYNEQFF. The CDR3 DNA reads as TGTGCCAGCAGCGTAGGTGGCGGGAGGGCCGTTTACAATGAGCAGTTCTTC.

J is TRBJ2-1 and V is TRBV5-4, with 11 bases that match TRBD2. This CDR3 has 16 amino acids. The V segment lost 4 bases and the J segment 3 bases; nucleotides outside the gene matches: 6. CDR1 and CDR2 from the germline V gene are SGHNT and YYREEE (reference sequence). In DNA form, the CDR3 reads TGTGCCAGCAGCCCGGGGGGACTAGCGGACTACAATGAGCAGTTCTTC. Residues: CASSPGGLADYNEQFF. Full variable domain (rest looked up from reference TRBV5-4 and TRBJ2-1): ETGVTQSPTHLIKTRGQQVTLRCSSQSGHNTVSWYQQALGQGPQFIFQYYREEENGRGNFPPRFSGLQFPNYSSELNVNALELDDSALYLCASSPGGLADYNEQFFGPGTRLTVL.

The V and J genes are TRBV19 and TRBJ1-2, with a possible D match to TRBD1 (5 bases). V lost 4 bases and J lost 0, with 15 bases in between. The CDR3 covers 16 residues. CDR1 and CDR2 from the germline V gene are LNHDA and SQIVND (reference sequence). This CDR3 is CASSKPAGPTNYGYTF. In nucleotides, the CDR3 is TGTGCCAGTAGTAAACCGGCAGGGCCTACTAACTATGGCTACACCTTC.